The rows below give T cell receptor beta chains drawn from one sample of a study of metastatic and nonmetastatic thyroid tumors. Using MiXCR, TCRdb re-called clones from the PCR reads. Of tens of thousands of clones in the sample, approximately 20% are singletons; the top ten hold about 3.8%. Material for sequencing was blood. These receptors were collected from a male donor with papillary thyroid cancer or a benign thyroid nodule (not recorded which). Some clones in this sample may be carry-over from other donors' samples. Both conserved end residues are part of each CDR3. The order of the fields is V gene, J gene, clone size, D gene, CDR3 protein, CDR3 DNA. A D gene is named only where the DNA matches it firmly. Rows may omit the clone size; those that give it use once, few, many or a size class.

>TRBV7-9|TRBJ2-7|many|NA
CASSLDHEQYF
TGTGCCAGCAGCTTAGACCACGAGCAGTACTTC
>TRBV20-1|TRBJ2-3|NA|TRBD2
CSARDWGLAGSTDTQYF
TGCAGTGCTAGAGATTGGGGACTAGCGGGGAGCACAGATACGCAGTATTTT
>TRBV20-1|TRBJ2-2|few|NA
CSASQLPWGAGELFF
TGCAGTGCTTCCCAGCTCCCCTGGGGGGCTGGGGAGCTGTTTTTT
>TRBV5-6|TRBJ2-1|many|NA
CASSKGPNTYNEQFF
TGTGCCAGCAGCAAGGGACCTAACACCTACAATGAGCAGTTCTTC
>TRBV20-1|TRBJ1-1|NA|NA
CSDPGGTEAFF
TGCAGTGACCCGGGAGGAACTGAAGCTTTCTTT
>TRBV7-9|TRBJ2-7|medium-sized|NA
CASSVLTYEQYF
TGTGCCAGCAGCGTTCTTACCTACGAGCAGTACTTC
>TRBV19|TRBJ1-2|few|NA
CASSLGPNGYTF
TGTGCCAGTAGTTTGGGTCCAAATGGCTACACCTTC
>TRBV27|TRBJ2-1|NA|NA
CASSYVGPATYNEQLF
TGTGCCAGCAGTTACGTCGGGCCCGCCACCTACAATGAGCAGTTATTC
>TRBV27|TRBJ2-3|many|NA
CASSPVGDTQYF
TGTGCCAGCAGTCCCGTGGGAGATACGCAGTATTTT
>TRBV20-1|TRBJ1-3|many|NA
CSARGGGVTGNTIYF
TGCAGTGCTAGAGGAGGGGGAGTAACTGGAAACACCATATATTTT
>TRBV28|TRBJ1-2|NA|NA
CASSSQDRNYGYTF
TGTGCCAGCAGTTCCCAAGACAGGAACTATGGCTACACCTTC
>TRBV20-1|TRBJ2-7|once|NA
CSARESGIYEQYF
TGCAGTGCTAGGGAGTCCGGAATTTACGAGCAGTACTTC
>TRBV11-1|TRBJ1-1|many|NA
CASSPGAGSYPMNTEAFF
TGTGCCAGCAGCCCGGGTGCAGGGTCTTATCCGATGAACACTGAAGCTTTCTTT
>TRBV6-2/TRBV6-3|TRBJ2-7|NA|TRBD2
CASRSGARYEQYF
TGTGCCAGCAGAAGCGGGGCTCGGTACGAGCAGTACTTC
>TRBV27|TRBJ1-6|NA|NA
CASIRVTGGTTSGNSPLHF
TGTGCTAGCATACGGGTGACAGGAGGCACCACCTCTGGAAATTCACCCCTCCACTTT
>TRBV28|TRBJ2-3|medium-sized|TRBD2
CASSPGTSVTDTQYF
TGTGCCAGCAGCCCCGGGACTAGCGTAACAGATACGCAGTATTTT
>TRBV7-8|TRBJ1-2|few|NA
CASSLASAGGGYTF
TGTGCCAGCAGCTTAGCGTCGGCAGGCGGGGGCTACACCTTC
>TRBV9|TRBJ2-7|many|NA
CASSEARGGTIYEQYF
TGTGCCAGCAGCGAGGCCCGAGGGGGGACGATCTACGAGCAGTACTTC
>TRBV7-2|TRBJ1-1|many|NA
CASSPTYTRNTEAFF
TGTGCCAGCAGCCCGACGTACACCAGGAACACTGAAGCTTTCTTT
>TRBV7-2|TRBJ2-7|NA|TRBD1
CASSLTTGGVYEQYF
TGTGCCAGCAGCTTAACGACAGGGGGCGTCTACGAGCAGTACTTC
>TRBV15|TRBJ1-5|few|NA
CATSRTKLGGQTQHF
TGTGCCACCAGCAGAACGAAGCTAGGAGGTCAGACCCAGCATTTT